This TCR beta chain was recorded in a study of blood T cell repertoires in COVID-19. Overall study: The study drew acute and convalescent COVID-19 samples from the United States, Italy and Spain.

V was cut by 4 bases and J by 5 bases, with 14 bases left in between. Per the germline V gene, CDR1 is SGHNT and CDR2 is YENEEA. The CDR3 loop spans 14 amino acids. Authors' processing steps: Counts of nucleated cells, estimated from reference gene primer amplification, were obtained. Libraries were prepared by immunoSEQ multiplex PCR; TCRdb keeps only in-frame clonotypes and omits some of them. The V and J calls and the clone size are those of that table, but D and trimming were determined from the DNA. The sample lists around 260,000 clones, approximately 87% seen once, with approximately 1.4% in the top ten.

Material: peripheral blood. This receptor was taken from a woman in her thirties or forties who had recovered from COVID-19. The chain carries TRBV11-3 and TRBJ2-5; tentative D call: TRBD1 (6 bases). The CDR3 protein is CASSSHRAGETQYF. As DNA, the CDR3 is TGTGCCAGCAGCTCTCACAGGGCAGGGGAGACCCAGTACTTC.